Listed below are T cell receptor beta chains from one sample, sequenced in a study of T cells in Graves' hyperthyroidism and ophthalmopathy. TCRdb processed the multiplex PCR reads anew with MiXCR; each CDR3 protein has one entry. The sample has around 800,000 distinct CDR3 sequences; roughly 37% are singletons. Material: blood. All receptors derive from a man aged 18 to 30 with Graves' hyperthyroidism. Both conserved end residues are part of each CDR3. A D gene is named only where the DNA matches it firmly. For some rows the clone size is stated as once, few or many, or as a class when expanded; others skip it.

abundance: few
j_gene: TRBJ2-7
d_gene: -
v_gene: TRBV6-5
CDR3nt: TGTGCCAGCACCCTGGGGCAGGAGCAGTACTTC
CDR3aa: CASTLGQEQYF

abundance: many
j_gene: TRBJ2-7
d_gene: -
v_gene: TRBV15
CDR3nt: TGTGCCACCAGCAGAGATCGGGATACCTACTACGAGCAGTACTTC
CDR3aa: CATSRDRDTYYEQYF

abundance: many
j_gene: TRBJ2-5
d_gene: -
v_gene: TRBV9
CDR3nt: TGTGCCAGCAGCGTCGTCGGGGCGGGGGAGACCCAGTACTTC
CDR3aa: CASSVVGAGETQYF

abundance: -
j_gene: TRBJ1-6
d_gene: -
v_gene: TRBV20-1
CDR3nt: TGCAGAGCACGGGCAGCCCTGAATTCACCCCTCCACTTT
CDR3aa: CRARAALNSPLHF

abundance: -
j_gene: TRBJ1-5
d_gene: -
v_gene: TRBV10-2
CDR3nt: TGCGCCAGCAGTGAGTCGGAGGGATTCGGCAATCAGCCCCAGCATTTT
CDR3aa: CASSESEGFGNQPQHF

abundance: many
j_gene: TRBJ1-2
d_gene: -
v_gene: TRBV9
CDR3nt: TGTGCCAGCAGCGTAGACAACAACTATGGCTACACCTTC
CDR3aa: CASSVDNNYGYTF

abundance: many
j_gene: TRBJ2-2
d_gene: -
v_gene: TRBV29-1
CDR3nt: TGCAGCGCCGAGGGACAAGCCGGGGAGCTGTTTTTT
CDR3aa: CSAEGQAGELFF

abundance: -
j_gene: TRBJ1-5
d_gene: -
v_gene: TRBV6-6
CDR3nt: TGTGCCAGCAGCCGCGCACAGGGTGGTCAGCCCCAGCATTTT
CDR3aa: CASSRAQGGQPQHF

abundance: many
j_gene: TRBJ1-1
d_gene: -
v_gene: TRBV7-9
CDR3nt: TGTGCCAGCAGCTTCGCGGGCGGTGAAGCTTTCTTT
CDR3aa: CASSFAGGEAFF

abundance: many
j_gene: TRBJ1-4
d_gene: -
v_gene: TRBV2
CDR3nt: TGTGCCAGCAGTGTGGACTCTGAAAAACTGTTTTTT
CDR3aa: CASSVDSEKLFF

abundance: -
j_gene: TRBJ2-2
d_gene: -
v_gene: TRBV6-5
CDR3nt: TGTGCCAGCAGTAAGGGGACTGGCGGGGAGCTGTTTTTT
CDR3aa: CASSKGTGGELFF

abundance: -
j_gene: TRBJ1-2
d_gene: -
v_gene: TRBV20-1
CDR3nt: TGCAGTGCAATTACGCAGGGAGGATTTAACTATGGCTACACCTTC
CDR3aa: CSAITQGGFNYGYTF

abundance: -
j_gene: TRBJ2-2
d_gene: TRBD1
v_gene: TRBV7-9
CDR3nt: TGTGCCAGCAGCTTACCTGACAGGGGCTCCGGGGAGCTGTTTTTT
CDR3aa: CASSLPDRGSGELFF

abundance: few
j_gene: TRBJ2-7
d_gene: TRBD2
v_gene: TRBV4-2
CDR3nt: TGTGCCAGCAGCCAAGAAATAACTAGCGACGAGCAGTACTTC
CDR3aa: CASSQEITSDEQYF